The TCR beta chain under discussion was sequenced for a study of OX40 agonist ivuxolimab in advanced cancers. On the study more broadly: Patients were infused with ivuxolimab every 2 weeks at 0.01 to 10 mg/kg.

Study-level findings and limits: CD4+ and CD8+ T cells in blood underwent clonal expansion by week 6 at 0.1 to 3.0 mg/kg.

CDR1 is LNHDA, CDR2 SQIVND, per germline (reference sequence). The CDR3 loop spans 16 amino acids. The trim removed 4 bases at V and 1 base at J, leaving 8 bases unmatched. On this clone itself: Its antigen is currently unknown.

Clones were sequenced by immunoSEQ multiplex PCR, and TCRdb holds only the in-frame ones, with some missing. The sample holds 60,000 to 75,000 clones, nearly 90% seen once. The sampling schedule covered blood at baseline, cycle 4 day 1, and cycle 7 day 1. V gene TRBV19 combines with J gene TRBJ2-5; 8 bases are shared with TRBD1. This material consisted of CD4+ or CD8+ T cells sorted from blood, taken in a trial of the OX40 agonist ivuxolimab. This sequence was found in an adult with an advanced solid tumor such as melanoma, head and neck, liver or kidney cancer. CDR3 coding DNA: TGTGCCAGTAGTAATTTCAGGGGACAGGCCCAAGAGACCCAGTACTTC. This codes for CASSNFRGQAQETQYF.